This T cell receptor (beta chain) was obtained from a study of blood T cell repertoires in COVID-19. As for the study in general: The cDNA or gDNA used as material had been derived from T cells, B-cell-depleted T cells, or PBMCs.

Per the study methods: Counts of nucleated cells, estimated from reference gene primer amplification, were obtained. Assay: immunoSEQ multiplex PCR; the TCRdb copy retains only in-frame clones and omits some. The D gene and trimming were derived from the DNA, and the V and J assignments and clone size from that table. The sample shows around 88,000 clones, 81% of them seen only once. Between the trimmed V and J ends, which lost 6 bases and 0 bases, there was a span of 9 bases. Germline V gene data show CDR1 as MNHEY and CDR2 as SVGAGI. CDR3 length equals 14 residues. The gene calls are TRBV6-5 and TRBJ1-3; possibly TRBD1 for D (5 bases). Input material: peripheral blood. The receptor was isolated from a man aged 55 to 70 with acute or convalescent COVID-19. The CDR3 nucleotides are TGTGCCAGCAGGGACACCTACTCTGGAAACACCATATATTTT. It specifies CASRDTYSGNTIYF.